Included here is one T cell receptor (beta chain) sequence, with context. This clone was counted once. It lacks a known antigen. No base qualities exist here, and no much larger clone lies one base off it. V and J lose 5 bases and 4 bases, and a span of 11 bases separates them. The germline V gene (reference sequence) specifies LNHNV as CDR1 and YYDKDF as CDR2. From the cysteine up to the phenylalanine, the CDR3 has a length of 13 residues. Of the read, only the CDR3 DNA is kept; its 39 bases are in frame from base 1. The data derive from a study of shared clonotypes between healthy human individuals (dated by TCRdb to the early 2020s). Study-level background: A few men and two women, aged 18 to 49 years, made up the cohort. For each donor, CD4 naive and CD4 memory were each run on three plates, CD8 naive on two plates, and CD8 memory on one plate. To estimate repertoire size and how much clonotypes are shared between individuals, the study performed deep sequencing of blood TCR repertoires from five healthy adults. Different laboratories and diverse techniques were used to prepare libraries and sequence TCR repertoires, to increase sequencing depth and limit assay-specific biases. Between about 0.9 and 10 billion PBMCs per donor were obtained by leukapheresis.

Findings and caveats that apply to the study as a whole: Naive subsets generally had larger estimated clonotype richness than memory subsets did. Sampling was restricted to blood, and TCR repertoires in tissue are likely to differ from TCR repertoires in blood. Even with the large sequencing depth, rarefaction of the sorted-subset datasets indicated that sequencing was incomplete. Based on pairwise subsampling, the degree of clonotype sharing among donors was expected to be affected by sequencing depth. Compared with non-shared clonotypes, the clonotypes found in all four sorted-subset donors had higher generation probabilities. Because the study included a small number of donors, the genetic and exposure-history diversity represented was limited. Across four donors, around 5% of naive CD4, approximately 4% of naive CD8, about 2.3% of memory CD4, and 0.3% to 0.45% of memory CD8 clonotypes were shared.

TCR CDR3 regions were amplified from genomic DNA by multiplex PCR using the deep immunoSEQ assay. Extracted genomic DNA from each cell subset was distributed evenly across all wells of several immunoSEQ 96-well plates, and each plate was treated as a replicate. Each replicate PCR for sorted subsets received about 0.2 ug genomic DNA, equal to around 32,000 T cell genomes. Purified libraries were measured with a Qubit 3.0 fluorometer, size-checked on a Bioanalyzer 2100, and measured again with the KAPA Library Quantification kit. Each immunoSEQ 96-well plate was sequenced on its own single-read 150-cycle Illumina NextSeq 550 flow cell. The study's processing was this. The immunoSEQ output contained only junctional sequences without quality scores, so filtering could not match that applied to full-length reads. To assign V/J genes and CDR3, sequences were annotated using PyIR, a Python wrapper for IgBLAST v1.9, with IMGT germline references. Reads with weak V/J assignments (E-value above 1e-6), missing CDR3, stop codons, out-of-frame junctions, or ambiguous translated residues were removed. V3J clonotypes were defined as sequences sharing an identical inferred V gene, J gene, and CDR3 amino acid sequence. The percentage overlap between two repertoires was calculated by dividing the number of shared unique clonotypes by the size of the smaller repertoire. Repertoire richness was assessed with RTK rarefaction, the Chao1 estimator, and Recon v2.1 estimates of unobserved clonotypes. For all TCRbeta clonotypes obtained by the gDNA method from a few donors, generation probabilities were computed with OLGA. TCRdb mirrors the immuneACCESS table, restricted to in-frame sequences. Some clones are absent from its copies; in checked studies, under half trace to an unresolved V gene, and the reason for the others is unknown. V and J calls and clone size are given by that table; D and trimming were obtained from the DNA. The sample table holds about 2.4 million clones, of which approximately 93% were seen once. The ten largest clones take up approximately 0.37% of the sample.

Donors were healthy HIV-negative adults with no recently reported acute infections or vaccinations. Only Caucasian adults living in Nashville, Tennessee, USA were represented among the donors. CD4+ T cells were enriched by magnetic negative selection, after which naive cells were positively selected on CD45RA and the negative fraction was taken as the memory subset. Blood was collected by leukapheresis, and PBMCs were isolated by Ficoll-Histopaque density gradient centrifugation and then cryopreserved in liquid nitrogen vapor phase. Purity and quantity of every magnetically sorted T cell population were checked by analytical flow cytometry. Each sorted fraction had its genomic DNA isolated and then quantified by UV absorbance on a Nanodrop 2000c.

The V gene is TRBV15 and the J gene is TRBJ2-5, and the D gene may be TRBD2, 6 bases matching. The receptor comes from a man younger than 35 in good health. Some clones in this sample may be carry-over from other donors' samples. Material for sequencing was naive CD4+ T cells from PBMCs. Sample cell subset or site, as interpreted from the label and publication: CD45RA+ positively selected. The CDR3 region has the sequence CATSSWGGETQYF. The bases read TGTGCCACCAGCTCATGGGGAGGAGAGACCCAGTACTTC. The CDR3, completed at both ends by the reference TRBV15 and TRBJ2-5 genes, gives the full variable domain DAMVIQNPRYQVTQFGKPVTLSCSQTLNHNVMYWYQQKSSQAPKLLFHYYDKDFNNEADTPDNFQSRRPNTSFCFLDIRSPGLGDTAMYLCATSSWGGETQYFGPGTRLLVL.